Listed below are T cell receptor beta chains from one sample, sequenced in a study of blood T cell repertoires in COVID-19. Sequencing used immunoSEQ multiplex PCR; TCRdb keeps in-frame clones, though not all of them. This table has approximately 97,000 clones, around 85% appearing once. Sequences were obtained from peripheral blood. The receptors come from a man older than 75 with acute or convalescent COVID-19. Both conserved end residues are part of each CDR3. The D gene is left open where the match is weak. Clone size is shown for a subset of rows, as once, few, many or a class of expanded clone.

CDR3 | DNA | J | D | size | V
CASSEYRLAGGLETQYF | TGTGCCAGCAGTGAATATAGACTAGCGGGAGGCCTGGAGACCCAGTACTTC | TRBJ2-5 | TRBD2 | - | TRBV25-1
CASSSFSYGYTF | TGTGCCAGCAGCTCATTTTCCTATGGCTACACCTTC | TRBJ1-2 | - | - | TRBV5-4
CASSLDSYNEQFF | TGTGCCAGCAGCCTAGACAGTTACAATGAGCAGTTCTTC | TRBJ2-1 | - | - | TRBV28
CASSKKTSGRQTGELFF | TGTGCCAGCAGCAAAAAGACTAGCGGAAGACAAACCGGGGAGCTGTTTTTT | TRBJ2-2 | TRBD2 | - | TRBV7-2
CASSIDGQTTNYGYTF | TGTGCCAGTAGTATAGATGGCCAAACGACTAACTATGGCTACACCTTC | TRBJ1-2 | - | - | TRBV19
CASLAAVSYEQYF | TGTGCCAGCCTCGCGGCAGTAAGCTACGAGCAGTACTTC | TRBJ2-7 | - | - | TRBV28
CASSLGGGRRNEQFF | TGCGCCAGCAGCTTGGGTGGCGGGAGGCGTAATGAGCAGTTCTTC | TRBJ2-1 | TRBD2 | - | TRBV5-1
CASSLRSSGRAEQFF | TGTGCCAGCAGTTTACGGAGTAGCGGGAGGGCTGAGCAGTTCTTC | TRBJ2-1 | TRBD2 | - | TRBV27
CASTQLAGAHEQFF | TGTGCCAGCACCCAACTAGCGGGAGCGCATGAGCAGTTCTTC | TRBJ2-1 | TRBD2 | - | TRBV6-5
CATSARDRDSTDTQYF | TGTGCCACCAGCGCACGGGACAGGGACAGCACAGATACGCAGTATTTT | TRBJ2-3 | TRBD1 | - | TRBV15
CASSPGTDDEYF | TGCGCCAGCAGCCCGGGGACTGACGACGAGTACTTC | TRBJ2-5 | - | - | TRBV5-1
CASSQDRNEQFF | TGTGCCAGCAGCCAAGATCGTAATGAGCAGTTCTTC | TRBJ2-1 | - | - | TRBV4-2
CATSRDRSSYYQETQYF | TGTGCCACCAGCAGAGATCGGAGTAGTTACTACCAAGAGACCCAGTACTTC | TRBJ2-5 | - | - | TRBV15
CASSFGLAGLRLTGELFF | TGCGCCAGCAGCTTCGGACTAGCGGGACTCCGCCTCACCGGGGAGCTGTTTTTT | TRBJ2-2 | TRBD2 | - | TRBV5-1
CAISVKVGPYQETQYF | TGTGCCATCAGTGTAAAGGTGGGCCCTTACCAAGAGACCCAGTACTTC | TRBJ2-5 | - | few | TRBV10-3
CASRPGQGNEKLFF | TGTGCCAGCAGACCCGGACAGGGCAATGAAAAACTGTTTTTT | TRBJ1-4 | TRBD1 | - | TRBV27
CASSYKASRDNYEQYF | TGTGCCAGCAGTTACAAGGCGTCCCGGGACAATTACGAGCAGTACTTC | TRBJ2-7 | - | - | TRBV6-2/TRBV6-3
CASSYLASGSNEQFF | TGTGCCAGCAGTTACTTGGCTAGCGGGAGCAATGAGCAGTTCTTC | TRBJ2-1 | TRBD2 | - | TRBV6-5
CASSLSSGGVYEQYF | TGTGCCAGCAGCTTAAGCTCAGGGGGCGTTTACGAGCAGTACTTC | TRBJ2-7 | TRBD1 | - | TRBV3-1/TRBV3-2
CASSHGGGRAATGELFF | TGTGCCAGTAGCCACGGGGGCGGGAGGGCGGCCACCGGGGAGCTGTTTTTT | TRBJ2-2 | TRBD2 | - | TRBV19
CASSSGLALFLGGGLFF | TGTGCCAGCAGCTCGGGACTAGCGTTATTCTTGGGAGGAGGGCTGTTTTTT | TRBJ2-2 | TRBD2 | - | TRBV7-2
CASGETYEQYF | TGCGCCAGCGGAGAAACCTACGAGCAGTACTTC | TRBJ2-7 | - | - | TRBV5-1
CASSFIPTSDSSYNEQFF | TGCGCCAGCAGCTTCATACCGACTAGCGATAGCTCCTACAATGAGCAGTTCTTC | TRBJ2-1 | TRBD2 | once | TRBV5-1
CASSLMRAGLAGGNEQFF | TGTGCCAGCAGCTTAATGAGGGCGGGGCTAGCGGGAGGCAATGAGCAGTTCTTC | TRBJ2-1 | TRBD2 | - | TRBV7-3
CASSLDRLTEAFF | TGTGCCAGCAGCTTGGACAGGTTGACTGAAGCTTTCTTT | TRBJ1-1 | TRBD1 | - | TRBV7-3
CATSRVRDQPQHF | TGTGCCACCAGCAGAGTCAGGGATCAGCCCCAGCATTTT | TRBJ1-5 | - | - | TRBV15
CASSLLGMWFGGYTF | TGTGCCAGCAGTTTACTCGGTATGTGGTTTGGTGGCTACACCTTC | TRBJ1-2 | - | - | TRBV28
CASSPGQGAVLSGNTIYF | TGTGCCAGCTCACCGGGACAGGGGGCCGTACTGTCTGGAAACACCATATATTTT | TRBJ1-3 | TRBD1 | - | TRBV18
CASLRNYGYTF | TGTGCCAGCCTTCGGAACTATGGCTACACCTTC | TRBJ1-2 | - | once | TRBV6-5
CASSVPTGLNTEAFF | TGTGCCAGCAGCGTACCAACAGGGTTGAACACTGAAGCTTTCTTT | TRBJ1-1 | - | - | TRBV9
CASGQDRGGSYEQYF | TGTGCCAGCGGCCAGGACAGGGGAGGCTCCTACGAGCAGTACTTC | TRBJ2-7 | TRBD1 | - | TRBV28